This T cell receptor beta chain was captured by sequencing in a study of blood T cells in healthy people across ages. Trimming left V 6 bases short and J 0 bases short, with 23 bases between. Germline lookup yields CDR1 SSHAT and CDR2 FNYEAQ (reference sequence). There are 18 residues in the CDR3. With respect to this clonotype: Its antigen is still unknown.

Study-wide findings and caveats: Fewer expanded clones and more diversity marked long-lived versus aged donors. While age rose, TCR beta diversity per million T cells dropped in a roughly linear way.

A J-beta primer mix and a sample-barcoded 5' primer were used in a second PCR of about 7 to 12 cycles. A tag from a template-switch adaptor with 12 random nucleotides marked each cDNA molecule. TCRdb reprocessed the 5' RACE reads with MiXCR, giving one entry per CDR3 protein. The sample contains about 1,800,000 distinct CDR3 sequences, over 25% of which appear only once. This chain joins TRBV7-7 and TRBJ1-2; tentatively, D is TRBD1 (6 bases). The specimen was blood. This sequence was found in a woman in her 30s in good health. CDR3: CASSPRRRGQHPNYGYTF. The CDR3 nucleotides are TGTGCCAGCAGTCCTCGCCGTCGGGGGCAACATCCTAACTATGGCTACACCTTC.